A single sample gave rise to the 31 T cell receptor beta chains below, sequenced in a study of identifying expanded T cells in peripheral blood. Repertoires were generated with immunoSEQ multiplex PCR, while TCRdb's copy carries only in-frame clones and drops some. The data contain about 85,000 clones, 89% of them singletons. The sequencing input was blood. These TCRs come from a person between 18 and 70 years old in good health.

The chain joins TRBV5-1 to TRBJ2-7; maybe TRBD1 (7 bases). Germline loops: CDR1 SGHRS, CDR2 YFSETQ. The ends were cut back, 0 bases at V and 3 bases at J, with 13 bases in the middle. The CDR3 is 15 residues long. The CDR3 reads CASSLDQGGYYEQYF. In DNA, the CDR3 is TGCGCCAGCAGCTTGGATCAGGGGGGTTACTACGAGCAGTACTTC.

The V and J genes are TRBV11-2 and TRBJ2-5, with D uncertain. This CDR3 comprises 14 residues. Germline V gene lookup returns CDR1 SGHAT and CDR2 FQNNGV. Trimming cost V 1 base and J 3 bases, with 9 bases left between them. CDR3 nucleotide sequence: TGTGCCAGCAGCTTAGTCGCTGGGGAAGAGACCCAGTACTTC. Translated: CASSLVAGEETQYF.

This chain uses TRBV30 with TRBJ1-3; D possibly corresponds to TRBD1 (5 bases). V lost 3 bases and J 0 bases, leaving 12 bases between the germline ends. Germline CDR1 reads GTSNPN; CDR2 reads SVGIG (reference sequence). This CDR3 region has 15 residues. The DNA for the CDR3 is TGTGCCTGGAGGAGGGACCCCAGCTCTGGAAACACCATATATTTT. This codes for CAWRRDPSSGNTIYF.

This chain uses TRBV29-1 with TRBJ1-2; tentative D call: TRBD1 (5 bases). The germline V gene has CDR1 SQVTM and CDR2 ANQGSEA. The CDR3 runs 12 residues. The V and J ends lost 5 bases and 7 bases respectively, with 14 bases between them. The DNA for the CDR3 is TGCAGCGTTCTCTGGGGGGACTCTGGCTACACCTTC. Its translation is CSVLWGDSGYTF.

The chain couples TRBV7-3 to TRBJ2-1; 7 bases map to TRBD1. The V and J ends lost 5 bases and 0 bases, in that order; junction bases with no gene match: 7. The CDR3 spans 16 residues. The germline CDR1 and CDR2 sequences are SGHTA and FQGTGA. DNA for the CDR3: TGTGCCAGCAGCGTTACCGGGACAGTCTCCTACAATGAGCAGTTCTTC. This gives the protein CASSVTGTVSYNEQFF.

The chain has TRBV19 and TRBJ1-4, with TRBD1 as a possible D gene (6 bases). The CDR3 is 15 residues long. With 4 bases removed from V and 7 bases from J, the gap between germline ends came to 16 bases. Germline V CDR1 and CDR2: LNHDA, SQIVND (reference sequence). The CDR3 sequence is CASSTTGGFSEKLFF. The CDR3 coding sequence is TGTGCCAGTAGTACGACAGGTGGTTTTTCTGAAAAACTGTTTTTT.

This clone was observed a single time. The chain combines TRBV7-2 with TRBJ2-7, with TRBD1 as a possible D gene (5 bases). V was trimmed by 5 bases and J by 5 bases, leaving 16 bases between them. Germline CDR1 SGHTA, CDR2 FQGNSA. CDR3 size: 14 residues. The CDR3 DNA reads TGTGCCAGCAGCCCCCCCTGGGTAGGGGACGAGCAGTACTTC. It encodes CASSPPWVGDEQYF.

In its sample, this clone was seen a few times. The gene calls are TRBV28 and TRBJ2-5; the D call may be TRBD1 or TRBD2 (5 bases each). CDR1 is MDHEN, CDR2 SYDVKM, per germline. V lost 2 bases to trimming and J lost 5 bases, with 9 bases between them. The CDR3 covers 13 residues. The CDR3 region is CASSLRQRETQYF. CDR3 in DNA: TGTGCCAGCAGTTTACGACAGCGGGAGACCCAGTACTTC.

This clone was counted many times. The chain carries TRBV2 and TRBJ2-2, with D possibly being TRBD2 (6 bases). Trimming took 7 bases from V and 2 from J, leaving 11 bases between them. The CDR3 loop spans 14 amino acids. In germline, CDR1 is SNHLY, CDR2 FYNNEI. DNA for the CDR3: TGTGCCAGCAAAACGGGACTCAACACCGGGGAGCTGTTTTTT. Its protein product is CASKTGLNTGELFF. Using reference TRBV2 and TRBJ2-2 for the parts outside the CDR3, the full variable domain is EPEVTQTPSHQVTQMGQEVILRCVPISNHLYFYWYRQILGQKVEFLVSFYNNEISEKSEIFDDQFSVERPDGSNFTLKIRSTKLEDSAMYFCASKTGLNTGELFFGEGSRLTVL.

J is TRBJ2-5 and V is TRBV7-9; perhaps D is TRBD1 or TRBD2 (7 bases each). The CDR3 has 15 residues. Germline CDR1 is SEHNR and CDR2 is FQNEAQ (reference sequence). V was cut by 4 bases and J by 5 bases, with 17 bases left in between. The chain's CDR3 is CASSSMTGRGETQYF. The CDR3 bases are TGTGCCAGCAGCTCCATGACAGGGAGGGGGGAGACCCAGTACTTC.

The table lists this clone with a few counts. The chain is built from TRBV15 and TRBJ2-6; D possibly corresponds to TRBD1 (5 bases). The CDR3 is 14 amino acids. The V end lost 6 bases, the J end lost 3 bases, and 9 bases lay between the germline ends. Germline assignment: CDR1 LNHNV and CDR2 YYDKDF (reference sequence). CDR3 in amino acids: CATRRGFGANVLTF. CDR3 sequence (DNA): TGTGCCACCAGAAGGGGATTTGGGGCCAACGTCCTGACTTTC.

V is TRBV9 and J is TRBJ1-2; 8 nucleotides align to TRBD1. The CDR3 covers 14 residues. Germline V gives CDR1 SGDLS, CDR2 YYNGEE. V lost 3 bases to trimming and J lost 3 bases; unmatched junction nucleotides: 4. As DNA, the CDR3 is TGTGCCAGCAGCGCGGTACAGGGGGACTATGGCTACACCTTC. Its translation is CASSAVQGDYGYTF.

The CDR3 DNA sequence: TGTGCCAGCGTGAGTACCGGGACAGCCCAGCCCCAGCATTTT. Protein product: CASVSTGTAQPQHF. The chain combines TRBV6-6 with TRBJ1-5; 7 bases agree with TRBD1. V was clipped by 8 bases and J by 7 bases; unmatched bases: 11. There are 14 residues in the CDR3. CDR1 and CDR2 from the germline V gene are MNHNY and SVGAGI (reference sequence).

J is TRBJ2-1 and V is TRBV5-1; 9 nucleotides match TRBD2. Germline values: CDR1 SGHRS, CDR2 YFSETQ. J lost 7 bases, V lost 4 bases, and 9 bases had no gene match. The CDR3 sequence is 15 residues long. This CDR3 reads CASSPRIAGVNEQFF. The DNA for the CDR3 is TGCGCCAGCAGCCCCCGGATAGCGGGAGTAAATGAGCAGTTCTTC.

CDR3 region: CASSWLRLTEHTDTQYF. The CDR3 DNA is TGCGCCAGCAGTTGGTTGAGATTGACAGAGCACACAGATACGCAGTATTTT. This chain links TRBV10-1 with TRBJ2-3; maybe TRBD1 (5 bases). Trimming took 5 bases from V and 2 from J, leaving 20 bases between them. Germline CDR1 reads WNHNN; CDR2 reads SYGVQD (reference sequence). The CDR3 spans 17 residues.

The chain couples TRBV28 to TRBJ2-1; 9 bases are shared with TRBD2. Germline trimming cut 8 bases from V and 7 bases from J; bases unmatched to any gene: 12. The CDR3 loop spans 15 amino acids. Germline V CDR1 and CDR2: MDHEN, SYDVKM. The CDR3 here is CASSRLAGTVNEQFF. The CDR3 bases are TGTGCCAGCTCCAGGCTAGCGGGAACGGTGAATGAGCAGTTCTTC.

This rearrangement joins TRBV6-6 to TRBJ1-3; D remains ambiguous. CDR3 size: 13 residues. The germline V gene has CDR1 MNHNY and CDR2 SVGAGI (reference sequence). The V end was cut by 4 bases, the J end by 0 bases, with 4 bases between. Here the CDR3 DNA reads TGTGCCAGCAGTTGGGACTCTGGAAACACCATATATTTT. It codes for CASSWDSGNTIYF.

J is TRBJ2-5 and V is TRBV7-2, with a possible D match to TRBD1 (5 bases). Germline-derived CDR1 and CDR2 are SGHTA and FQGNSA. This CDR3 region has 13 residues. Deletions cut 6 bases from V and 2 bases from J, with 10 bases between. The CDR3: CASRSPGQETQYF. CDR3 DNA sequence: TGTGCCAGCAGATCCCCAGGGCAAGAGACCCAGTACTTC.

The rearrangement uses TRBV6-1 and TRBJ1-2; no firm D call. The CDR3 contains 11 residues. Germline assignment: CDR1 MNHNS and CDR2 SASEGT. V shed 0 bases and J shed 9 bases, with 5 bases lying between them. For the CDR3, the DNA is TGTGCCAGCAGTGAAGCTCGTCGCTACACCTTC. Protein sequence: CASSEARRYTF.

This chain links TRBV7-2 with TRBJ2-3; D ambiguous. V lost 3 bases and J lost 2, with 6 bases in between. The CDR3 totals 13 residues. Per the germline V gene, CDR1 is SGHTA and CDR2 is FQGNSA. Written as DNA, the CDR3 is TGTGCCAGCAGCTTTATAGCCACAGATACGCAGTATTTT. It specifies CASSFIATDTQYF. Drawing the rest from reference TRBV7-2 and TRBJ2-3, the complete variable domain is GAGVSQSPSNKVTEKGKDVELRCDPISGHTALYWYRQSLGQGLEFLIYFQGNSAPDKSGLPSDRFSAERTGGSVSTLTIQRTQQEDSAVYLCASSFIATDTQYFGPGTRLTVL.

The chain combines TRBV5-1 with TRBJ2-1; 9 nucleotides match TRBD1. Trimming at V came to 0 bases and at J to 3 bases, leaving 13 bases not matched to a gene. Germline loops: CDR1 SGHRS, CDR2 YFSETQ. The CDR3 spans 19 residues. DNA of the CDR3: TGCGCCAGCAGCTTGGTGCCCCCAAGTAGGGACAGGGTCTACAATGAGCAGTTCTTC. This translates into CASSLVPPSRDRVYNEQFF.

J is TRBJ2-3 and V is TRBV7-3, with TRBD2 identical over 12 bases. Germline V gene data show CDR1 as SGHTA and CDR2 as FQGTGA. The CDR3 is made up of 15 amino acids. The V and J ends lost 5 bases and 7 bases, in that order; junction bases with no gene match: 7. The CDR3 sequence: CASSPLAGGPNTQYF. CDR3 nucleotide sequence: TGTGCCAGCAGCCCCCTAGCGGGAGGGCCAAATACGCAGTATTTT.

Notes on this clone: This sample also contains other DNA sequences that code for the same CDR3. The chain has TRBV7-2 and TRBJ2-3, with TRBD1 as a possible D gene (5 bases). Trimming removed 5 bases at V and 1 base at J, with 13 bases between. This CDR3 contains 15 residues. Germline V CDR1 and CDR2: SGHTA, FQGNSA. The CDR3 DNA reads TGTGCCAGCAGCCTTACAGGCCTTGGCACAGATACGCAGTATTTT. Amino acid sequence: CASSLTGLGTDTQYF.

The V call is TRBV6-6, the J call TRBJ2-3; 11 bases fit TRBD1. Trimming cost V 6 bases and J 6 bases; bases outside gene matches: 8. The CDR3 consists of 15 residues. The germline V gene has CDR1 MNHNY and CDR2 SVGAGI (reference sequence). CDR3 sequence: CASSPGQGDRDTQYF. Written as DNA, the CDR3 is TGTGCCAGCAGCCCGGGACAGGGGGATAGGGATACGCAGTATTTT.

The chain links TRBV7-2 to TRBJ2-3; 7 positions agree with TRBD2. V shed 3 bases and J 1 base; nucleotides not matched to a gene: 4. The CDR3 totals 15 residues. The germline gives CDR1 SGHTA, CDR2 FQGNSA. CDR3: CASSLTSPGTDTQYF. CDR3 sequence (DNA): TGTGCCAGCAGCTTGACTAGCCCGGGCACAGATACGCAGTATTTT.

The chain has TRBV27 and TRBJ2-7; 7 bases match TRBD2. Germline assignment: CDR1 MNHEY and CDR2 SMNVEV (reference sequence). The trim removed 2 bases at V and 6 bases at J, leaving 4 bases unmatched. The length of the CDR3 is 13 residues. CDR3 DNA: TGTGCCAGCAGTTTAGGGGGGGGGTCCGAGCAGTACTTC. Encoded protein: CASSLGGGSEQYF.

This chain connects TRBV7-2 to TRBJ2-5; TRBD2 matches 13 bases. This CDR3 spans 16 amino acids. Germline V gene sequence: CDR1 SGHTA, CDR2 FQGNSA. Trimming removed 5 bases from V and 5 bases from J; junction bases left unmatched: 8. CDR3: CASSRGLAGEGETQYF. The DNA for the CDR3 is TGTGCCAGCAGCAGAGGACTAGCGGGAGAGGGTGAGACCCAGTACTTC.

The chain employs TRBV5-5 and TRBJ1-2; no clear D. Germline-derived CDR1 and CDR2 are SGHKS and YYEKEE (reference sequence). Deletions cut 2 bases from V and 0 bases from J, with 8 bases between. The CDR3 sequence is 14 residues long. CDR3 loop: CASSFGGTNYGYTF. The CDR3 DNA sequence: TGTGCCAGCAGCTTCGGAGGAACTAACTATGGCTACACCTTC.

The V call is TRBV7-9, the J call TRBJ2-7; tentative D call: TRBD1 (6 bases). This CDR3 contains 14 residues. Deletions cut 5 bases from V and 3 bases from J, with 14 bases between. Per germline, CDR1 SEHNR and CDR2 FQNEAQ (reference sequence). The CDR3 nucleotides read TGTGCCAGCAGCCCCCCCGAGGGGGACTACGAGCAGTACTTC. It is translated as CASSPPEGDYEQYF.

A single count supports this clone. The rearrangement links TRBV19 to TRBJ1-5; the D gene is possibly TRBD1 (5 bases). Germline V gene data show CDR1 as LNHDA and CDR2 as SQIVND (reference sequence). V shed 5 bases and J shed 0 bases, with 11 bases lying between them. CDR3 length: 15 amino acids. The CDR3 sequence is CASSRGGRSNQPQHF. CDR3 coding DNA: TGTGCCAGTAGTCGGGGGGGACGTAGCAATCAGCCCCAGCATTTT. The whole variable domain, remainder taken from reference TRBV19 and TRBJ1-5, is DGGITQSPKYLFRKEGQNVTLSCEQNLNHDAMYWYRQDPGQGLRLIYYSQIVNDFQKGDIAEGYSVSREKKESFPLTVTSAQKNPTAFYLCASSRGGRSNQPQHFGDGTRLSIL.

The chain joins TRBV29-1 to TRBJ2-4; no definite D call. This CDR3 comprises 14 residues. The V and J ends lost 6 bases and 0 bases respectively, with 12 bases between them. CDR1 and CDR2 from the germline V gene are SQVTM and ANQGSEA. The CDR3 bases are TGCAGCGTGAAATTAAACCTAGCCAAAAACATTCAGTACTTC. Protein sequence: CSVKLNLAKNIQYF.